A single sample gave rise to the 9 T cell receptor beta chains below, sequenced in a study of response to subunit inactivated influenza vaccine. Each CDR3 protein is one row after TCRdb ran MiXCR on the RT-PCR reads. Of roughly 500,000 distinct CDR3 sequences listed, about 17% were seen once; the top ten hold 2.5% to 3.5%. The sequencing here drew on CD4+ T cells sorted from PBMCs, taken around 2 years after vaccination. The receptors originated from a man between 50 and 75 years old who received an inactivated influenza vaccine.

This chain uses TRBV20-1 with TRBJ1-6; maybe TRBD1 (5 bases). The CDR3 sequence is 16 residues long. The germline V gene has CDR1 DFQATT and CDR2 SNEGSKA (reference sequence). Trimming removed 0 bases from V and 9 bases from J, with 18 bases in between. For the CDR3, the DNA is TGCAGTGCTAGAGATACCGGGACCTTAGGGAGTTCACCCCTCCACTTT. It specifies CSARDTGTLGSSPLHF.

V usage is TRBV7-2 and J usage is TRBJ1-4; the match to TRBD1 covers 7 bases. This CDR3 is built from 15 residues. J gave up 1 base and V 5 bases, and 4 bases lay outside the gene matches. Germline V gene lookup returns CDR1 SGHTA and CDR2 FQGNSA. Here the CDR3 DNA reads TGTGCCAGCAGCGCACAGGGGCTAACTAATGAAAAACTGTTTTTT. Encoded protein: CASSAQGLTNEKLFF.

In the case of this clonotype: A junction boundary mismatches the germline segment, possibly from a read error. The chain recombines TRBV10-3 with TRBJ2-3; 13 bases match TRBD2. The germline V gene encodes CDR1 ENHRY and CDR2 SYGVKD. This CDR3 has 13 amino acids. Here the CDR3 reads CAIGTSGTDTQNF. CDR3 nucleotide sequence: TGTGCCATTGGGACTAGCGGGACAGATACGCAGAATTTT.

The J gene is TRBJ2-7, the V gene TRBV4-2, with TRBD1 as a possible D gene (6 bases). Germline lookup yields CDR1 LGHNA and CDR2 YNFKEQ. This CDR3 is 15 amino acids long. The germline V and J ends were trimmed by 1 base and 4 bases, with 14 bases remaining between them. CDR3 nucleotide sequence: TGTGCCAGCAGCCAAGCAGGGGCCACCAGATACGAGCAGTACTTC. It is translated as CASSQAGATRYEQYF.

This clonotype is a singleton in its sample. The J gene is TRBJ2-2, the V gene TRBV4-3; the D is unclear. Per the germline V gene, CDR1 is LGHNA and CDR2 is YSLEER. V lost 6 bases to trimming and J lost 7 bases, with 15 bases between them. This CDR3 comprises 14 residues. The CDR3 region is CASSWSRVIGELFF. DNA of the CDR3: TGCGCCAGCAGTTGGTCAAGGGTGATCGGGGAGCTGTTTTTT.

This chain links TRBV24-1 with TRBJ2-3; 8 bases line up with TRBD1. This CDR3 has 17 amino acids. V lost 0 bases to trimming and J lost 4 bases; unmatched junction nucleotides: 8. Per the germline V gene, CDR1 is KGHDR and CDR2 is SFDVKD. In nucleotides, the CDR3 is TGTGCCACCAGTGATTTGATGGGGCAGGGGGCTGCAGATACGCAGTATTTT. Protein sequence: CATSDLMGQGAADTQYF.

This chain connects TRBV9 to TRBJ1-2; 8 bases are a match to TRBD1. Trimming cost V 3 bases and J 5 bases; bases outside gene matches: 6. Germline V gene sequence: CDR1 SGDLS, CDR2 YYNGEE. There are 14 residues in the CDR3. The CDR3 sequence is CASSAGQGAYGYTF. DNA of the CDR3: TGTGCCAGCAGCGCGGGGCAGGGGGCTTATGGCTACACCTTC.

This clonotype was detected only a few times. V gene TRBV11-2 combines with J gene TRBJ2-1; 7 positions match TRBD2. Germline values: CDR1 SGHAT, CDR2 FQNNGV. The CDR3 totals 15 residues. V shed 1 base and J 7 bases; nucleotides not matched to a gene: 7. DNA for the CDR3: TGTGCCAGCAGCTTAGTACAGTGGGGGGGAAATGAGCAGTTCTTC. Translated, it gives CASSLVQWGGNEQFF.

This clonotype came up a few times. DNA for the CDR3: TGTGCCATCAGCTCCCCCGGCGGAGGGATCACAGATACGCAGTATTTT. Its translation: CAISSPGGGITDTQYF. The chain uses TRBV10-3 and TRBJ2-3; possibly TRBD2 for D (6 bases). V was pared by 6 bases and J by 2 bases, with 18 bases between. Germline-derived CDR1 and CDR2 are ENHRY and SYGVKD. There are 16 residues in the CDR3.